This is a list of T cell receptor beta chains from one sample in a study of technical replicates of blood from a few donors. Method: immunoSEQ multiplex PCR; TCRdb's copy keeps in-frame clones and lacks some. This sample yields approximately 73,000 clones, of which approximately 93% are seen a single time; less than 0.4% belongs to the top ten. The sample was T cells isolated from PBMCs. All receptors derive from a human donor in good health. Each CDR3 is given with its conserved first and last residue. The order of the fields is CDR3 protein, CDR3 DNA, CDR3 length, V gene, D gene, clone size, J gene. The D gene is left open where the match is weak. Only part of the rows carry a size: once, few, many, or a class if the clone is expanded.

CDR3: CASSYLGGGNEQYF
DNA: TGTGCCAGCAGTTACCTTGGTGGAGGTAACGAGCAGTACTTC
length: 14
V: TRBV6-6
D: -
size: -
J: TRBJ2-7

CDR3: CASSEGQGAITEAFF
DNA: TGCGCCAGCAGCGAAGGACAGGGGGCAATCACTGAAGCTTTCTTT
length: 15
V: TRBV5-1
D: TRBD1
size: -
J: TRBJ1-1

CDR3: CAIRDRVSETQYF
DNA: TGTGCCATCCGCGACAGGGTTTCAGAGACCCAGTACTTC
length: 13
V: TRBV10-3
D: TRBD1
size: -
J: TRBJ2-5

CDR3: CARRRGGNTQYF
DNA: TGCGCCAGACGTAGAGGGGGCAATACGCAGTATTTT
length: 12
V: TRBV23-1
D: TRBD1
size: once
J: TRBJ2-3

CDR3: CASMTGDRLYQPQHF
DNA: TGTGCCAGCATGACTGGAGACAGGCTTTATCAGCCCCAGCATTTT
length: 15
V: TRBV6-6
D: -
size: few
J: TRBJ1-5

CDR3: CASSPMTSGREETQYF
DNA: TGTGCCAGCTCACCGATGACTAGCGGGAGGGAAGAGACCCAGTACTTC
length: 16
V: TRBV18
D: TRBD2
size: -
J: TRBJ2-5

CDR3: CASRAGTGNTEAFF
DNA: TGTGCCAGCAGGGCCGGGACAGGGAACACTGAAGCTTTCTTT
length: 14
V: TRBV6-6
D: TRBD1
size: -
J: TRBJ1-1

CDR3: CASSRGLAGVYEQFF
DNA: TGTGCCAGCAGCCGAGGACTAGCGGGAGTCTATGAGCAGTTCTTC
length: 15
V: TRBV7-2
D: TRBD2
size: -
J: TRBJ2-1

CDR3: CASSDSSVSYNEQFF
DNA: TGTGCCAGCAGTGACTCCAGTGTGTCTTACAATGAGCAGTTCTTC
length: 15
V: TRBV6-4
D: -
size: -
J: TRBJ2-1

CDR3: CASTSGGSKSGANVLTF
DNA: TGCGCCAGCACCTCCGGGGGTTCCAAATCTGGGGCCAACGTCCTGACTTTC
length: 17
V: TRBV4-1
D: -
size: -
J: TRBJ2-6

CDR3: CASTQASSGNTIYF
DNA: TGTGCCAGCACCCAGGCGTCCTCTGGAAACACCATATATTTT
length: 14
V: TRBV5-6
D: -
size: -
J: TRBJ1-3